The 10 T cell receptor beta chains listed next were all sequenced from one sample in a study of T cells in localized non-small cell lung cancer. TCRdb's copy holds only in-frame clones and misses some; the assay was immunoSEQ multiplex PCR. Of about 2,500 clones listed, approximately 22% are singletons. The specimen comprised lung tumor tissue, sampled before any cancer treatment. These receptors originate from an older male donor with stage III squamous cell lung carcinoma.

The chain employs TRBV11-3 and TRBJ2-5, with D maybe TRBD2 (6 bases). V was clipped by 5 bases and J by 1 base, with 11 bases between them. The CDR3 is made up of 14 amino acids. In germline, CDR1 is SGHNT, CDR2 YENEEA. The CDR3 spells CASSRWDFQETQYF. The CDR3 nucleotides are TGTGCCAGCAGCCGATGGGACTTCCAAGAGACCCAGTACTTC.

This clone was counted between two and nine times. This rearrangement joins TRBV11-3 to TRBJ2-5, with 7 bases matching TRBD1. This CDR3 is 14 amino acids long. Germline-derived CDR1 and CDR2 are SGHNT and YENEEA. J lost 2 bases, V lost 3 bases, and 3 bases had no gene match. CDR3 amino acids: CASSLGTAQETQYF. Written as DNA, the CDR3 is TGTGCCAGCAGCTTGGGGACAGCTCAAGAGACCCAGTACTTC.

This clone was seen only a few times. The J gene is TRBJ1-2, the V gene TRBV6-8; 12 bases line up with TRBD1. Losses at the gene ends were 5 bases for V and 2 bases for J; bases not matched to a gene: 9. CDR1 is MNHGY and CDR2 is SAAAGT in the germline V gene. This CDR3 comprises 17 residues. The CDR3 loop is CASSPRDRGLTNYGYTF. CDR3 sequence (DNA): TGTGCCAGCAGTCCTAGGGACAGGGGGCTTACAAACTATGGCTACACCTTC.

This clone turned up a few times. The chain uses TRBV6-8 and TRBJ2-7, with 9 bases fitting TRBD1. Germline V CDR1 and CDR2: MNHGY, SAAAGT. The CDR3 length is 15 residues. J was trimmed by 3 bases and V by 8 bases; bases with no gene match: 11. The CDR3 DNA reads TGTGCCAGCCTGGCTTCCCGGGACAGGGTCTACGAGCAGTACTTC. Its translation: CASLASRDRVYEQYF.

The CDR3 loop reads CASSLKYGTGGNTIYF. The CDR3 bases are TGTGCCAGTAGCTTAAAATACGGGACAGGTGGAAACACCATATATTTT. V usage is TRBV19 and J usage is TRBJ1-3, with TRBD1 matching 8 bases. The junction had 10 bases not matched to a gene; V was cut back by 6 bases and J by 3 bases. The CDR3 runs 16 residues. Germline CDR1 reads LNHDA; CDR2 reads SQIVND (reference sequence).

The chain recombines TRBV6-8 with TRBJ1-1; no reliable D call. The CDR3 runs to 15 residues. The germline V and J ends were trimmed by 0 bases and 5 bases, with 13 bases remaining between them. CDR1 and CDR2 from the germline V gene are MNHGY and SAAAGT. The CDR3 protein is CASSYSQLLGTEAFF. The CDR3 coding sequence is TGTGCCAGCAGTTACTCGCAACTCCTGGGGACTGAAGCTTTCTTT.

The chain links TRBV29-1 to TRBJ2-5, with D perhaps TRBD1 or TRBD2 (5 bases each). Germline values: CDR1 SQVTM, CDR2 ANQGSEA. Trimming removed 6 bases from V and 1 base from J, with 12 bases in between. The CDR3 is made up of 13 amino acids. The CDR3, as DNA: TGCAGCGTCGAGGGGCTAGGCCAAGAGACCCAGTACTTC. Amino acids: CSVEGLGQETQYF.

This CDR3 is CASSSMDSGANVLTF. The CDR3 coding sequence is TGTGCCAGCAGCTCGATGGACTCTGGGGCCAACGTCCTGACTTTC. The chain combines TRBV11-3 with TRBJ2-6; D unclear. Deletions cut 4 bases from V and 0 bases from J, with 7 bases between. The CDR3 covers 15 residues. Looked up from germline, CDR1 is SGHNT and CDR2 is YENEEA. Combining the CDR3 with reference TRBV11-3 and TRBJ2-6 gives the whole variable domain EAGVVQSPRYKIIEKKQPVAFWCNPISGHNTLYWYLQNLGQGPELLIRYENEEAVDDSQLPKDRFSAERLKGVDSTLKIQPAELGDSAVYLCASSSMDSGANVLTFGAGSRLTVL.

The genes are TRBV19 and TRBJ2-3, with 7 bases fitting TRBD2. Per germline, CDR1 LNHDA and CDR2 SQIVND (reference sequence). This CDR3 comprises 13 residues. J was trimmed by 9 bases and V by 0 bases; bases with no gene match: 3. In nucleotides, the CDR3 is TGTGCCAGTAGTATAGAAAGGGAGGGCACGCAGTATTTT. It encodes CASSIEREGTQYF.

The chain couples TRBV19 to TRBJ2-3, with TRBD2 matching over 8 bases. This CDR3 contains 15 residues. Germline V gene lookup returns CDR1 LNHDA and CDR2 SQIVND (reference sequence). Trimming at V came to 3 bases and at J to 4 bases, leaving 6 bases not matched to a gene. The CDR3 sequence: CASSMEAGEADTQYF. CDR3 bases: TGTGCCAGTAGTATGGAAGCGGGGGAGGCAGATACGCAGTATTTT.